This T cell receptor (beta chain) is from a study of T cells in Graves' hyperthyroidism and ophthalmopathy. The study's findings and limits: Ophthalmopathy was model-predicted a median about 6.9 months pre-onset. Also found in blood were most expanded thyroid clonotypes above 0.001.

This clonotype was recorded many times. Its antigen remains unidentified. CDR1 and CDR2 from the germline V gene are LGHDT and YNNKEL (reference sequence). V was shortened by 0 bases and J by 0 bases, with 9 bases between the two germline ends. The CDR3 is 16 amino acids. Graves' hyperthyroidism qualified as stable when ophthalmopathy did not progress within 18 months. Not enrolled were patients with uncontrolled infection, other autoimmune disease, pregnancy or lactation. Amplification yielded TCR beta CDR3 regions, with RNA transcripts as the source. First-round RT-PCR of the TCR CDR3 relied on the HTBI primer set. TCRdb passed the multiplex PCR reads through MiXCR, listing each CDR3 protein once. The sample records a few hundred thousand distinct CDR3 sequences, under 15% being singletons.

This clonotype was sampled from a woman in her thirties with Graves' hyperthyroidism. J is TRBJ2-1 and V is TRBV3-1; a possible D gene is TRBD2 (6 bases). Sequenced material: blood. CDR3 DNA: TGTGCCAGCAGCCAAGAGGGAGGCTTCTCCTACAATGAGCAGTTCTTC. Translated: CASSQEGGFSYNEQFF.